Reported below is one T cell receptor beta chain. The source of the sample is a study of identical twins. CDR3 size: 15 residues. Trimming took 8 bases from V and 4 from J; bases not matched to a gene: 13. Looked up from germline, CDR1 is MDHEN and CDR2 is SYDVKM. Template switching, a step in the protocol, added a universal primer site, and cDNA carried unique molecular identifiers. TCRdb processed the 5' RACE reads anew with MiXCR; each CDR3 protein has one entry. The sample has 260,000 or so distinct CDR3 sequences, approximately 7.8% seen once. The same sample was also used in a study of yellow fever vaccine responses in identical twins. Per that study: Reportedly, the response of twins' T cells to the vaccine seemed partly convergent, partly personalized.

The TCR originated in a woman aged 18-29 years in good health. Sequencing was done on a sample of CD8+ T cells sorted from blood. This sequence joins TRBV28 and TRBJ2-7; 8 nucleotides agree with TRBD2. This chain's CDR3 is CASLLTVSGTYEQYF. The CDR3 DNA reads as TGTGCCAGCCTCTTAACGGTTAGCGGGACTTACGAGCAGTACTTC.